In its sample, the clone carrying this T cell receptor (beta chain) was seen many times. The data belong to a study of early T cells in non-severe SARS-CoV-2 infection. TCRdb called the 5' RACE reads again in MiXCR, with one record for every CDR3 protein. This sample yields roughly 72,000 distinct CDR3 sequences, of which 10% to 15% are seen a single time; around 1.1% belongs to the top ten. The TCR comes from an adult who was a healthcare worker with PCR-confirmed SARS-CoV-2 infection or an uninfected control (not recorded which). Sample: whole blood.

Written as DNA, the CDR3 is TGTGCCAGCAGCTTAGTTACGCGTGGTAGGCTCTACAATGAGCAGTTCTTC. Translation gives CASSLVTRGRLYNEQFF. The J gene is TRBJ2-1, the V gene TRBV11-2, with D unresolved. CDR1 is SGHAT, CDR2 FQNNGV, per germline. The CDR3 has 17 amino acids. V lost 1 base, J lost 3 bases, and 16 bases lay in between.